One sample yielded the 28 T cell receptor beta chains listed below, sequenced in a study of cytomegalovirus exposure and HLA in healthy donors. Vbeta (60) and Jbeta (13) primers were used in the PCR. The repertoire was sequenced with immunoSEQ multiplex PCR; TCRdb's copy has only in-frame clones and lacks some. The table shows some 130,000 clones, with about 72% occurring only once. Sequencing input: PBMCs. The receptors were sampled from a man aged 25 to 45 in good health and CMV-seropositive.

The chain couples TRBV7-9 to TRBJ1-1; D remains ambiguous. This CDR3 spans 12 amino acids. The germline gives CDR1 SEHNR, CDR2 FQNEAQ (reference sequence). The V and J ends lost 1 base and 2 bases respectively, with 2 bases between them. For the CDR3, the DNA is TGTGCCAGCAGCTTAGTAAACACTGAAGCTTTCTTT. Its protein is CASSLVNTEAFF.

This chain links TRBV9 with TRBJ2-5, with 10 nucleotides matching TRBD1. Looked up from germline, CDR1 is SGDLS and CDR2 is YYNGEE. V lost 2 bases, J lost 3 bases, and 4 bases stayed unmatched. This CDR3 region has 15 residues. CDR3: CASSVAGTGEETQYF. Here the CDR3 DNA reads TGTGCCAGCAGCGTTGCCGGGACAGGGGAAGAGACCCAGTACTTC.

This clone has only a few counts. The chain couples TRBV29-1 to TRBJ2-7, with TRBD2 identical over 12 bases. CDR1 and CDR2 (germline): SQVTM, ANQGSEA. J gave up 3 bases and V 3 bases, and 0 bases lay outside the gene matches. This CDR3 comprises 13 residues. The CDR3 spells CSVETSGSYEQYF. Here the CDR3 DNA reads TGCAGCGTTGAGACTAGCGGGAGCTACGAGCAGTACTTC.

The CDR3 DNA follows: TGTGCCAGCAGCGAGCCAGTTAGTAGCGGGAGAAACGAGCAGTACTTC. Amino acid sequence: CASSEPVSSGRNEQYF. This sequence joins TRBV9 and TRBJ2-7; 9 bases fit TRBD2. This CDR3 has 16 residues. The ends lost 3 bases at V and 5 bases at J; junction bases unmatched: 12. Germline V CDR1 and CDR2: SGDLS, YYNGEE.

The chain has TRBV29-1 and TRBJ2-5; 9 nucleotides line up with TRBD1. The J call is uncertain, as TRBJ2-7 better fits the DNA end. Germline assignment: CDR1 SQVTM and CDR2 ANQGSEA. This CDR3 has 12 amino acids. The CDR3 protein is CSARQGGYEQYF. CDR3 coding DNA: TGCAGCGCAAGACAGGGGGGATACGAGCAGTACTTC.

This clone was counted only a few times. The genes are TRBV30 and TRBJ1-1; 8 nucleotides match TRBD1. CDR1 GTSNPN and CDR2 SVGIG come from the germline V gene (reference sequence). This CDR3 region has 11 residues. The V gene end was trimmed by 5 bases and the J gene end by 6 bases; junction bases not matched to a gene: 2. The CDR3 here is CAWEQGAEAFF. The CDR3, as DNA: TGTGCCTGGGAACAGGGGGCTGAAGCTTTCTTT. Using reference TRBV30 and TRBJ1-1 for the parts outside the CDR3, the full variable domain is SQTIHQWPATLVQPVGSPLSLECTVEGTSNPNLYWYRQAAGRGLQLLFYSVGIGQISSEVPQNLSASRPQDRQFILSSKKLLLSDSGFYLCAWEQGAEAFFGQGTRLTVV.

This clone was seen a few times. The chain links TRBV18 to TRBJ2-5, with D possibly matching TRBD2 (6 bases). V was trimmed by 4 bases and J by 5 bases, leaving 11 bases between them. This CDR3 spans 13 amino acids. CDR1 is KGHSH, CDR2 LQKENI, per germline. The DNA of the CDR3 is TGTGCCAGCTCACTGGGGGGAGAGGAGACCCAGTACTTC. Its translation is CASSLGGEETQYF.

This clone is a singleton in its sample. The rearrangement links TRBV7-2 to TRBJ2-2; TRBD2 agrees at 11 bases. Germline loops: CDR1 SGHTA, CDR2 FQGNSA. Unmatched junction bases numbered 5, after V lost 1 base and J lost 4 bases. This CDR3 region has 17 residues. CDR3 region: CASSLELTSGTTGELFF. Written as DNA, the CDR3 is TGTGCCAGCAGCTTAGAGTTGACTAGCGGGACCACCGGGGAGCTGTTTTTT.

For the CDR3, the DNA is TGTGCCAGCAGCCATCAACCAGGGGTATGGGAAGAGACCCAGTACTTC. It translates to CASSHQPGVWEETQYF. The V gene is TRBV14, the J gene TRBJ2-5, with D maybe TRBD1 (6 bases). V lost 3 bases, J lost 3 bases, and 17 bases lay in between. Germline CDR1 is SGHDN and CDR2 is FVKESK. The CDR3 totals 16 residues.

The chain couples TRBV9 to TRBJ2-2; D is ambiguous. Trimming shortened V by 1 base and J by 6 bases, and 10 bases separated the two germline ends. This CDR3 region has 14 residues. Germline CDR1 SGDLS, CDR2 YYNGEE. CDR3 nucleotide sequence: TGTGCCAGCAGCGTAATAAGTTCGGCCGGGGAGCTGTTTTTT. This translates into CASSVISSAGELFF.

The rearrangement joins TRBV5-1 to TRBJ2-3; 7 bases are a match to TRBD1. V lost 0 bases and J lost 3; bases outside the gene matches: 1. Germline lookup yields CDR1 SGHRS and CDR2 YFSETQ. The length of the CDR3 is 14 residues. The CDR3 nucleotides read TGCGCCAGCAGCTTGGACAGGGGTACAGATACGCAGTATTTT. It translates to CASSLDRGTDTQYF.

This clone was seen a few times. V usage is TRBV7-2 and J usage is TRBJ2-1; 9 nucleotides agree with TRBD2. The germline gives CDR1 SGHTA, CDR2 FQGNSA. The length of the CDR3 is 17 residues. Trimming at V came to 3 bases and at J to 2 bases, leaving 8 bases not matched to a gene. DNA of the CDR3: TGTGCCAGCAGCTTCGGCGGGAGGGCCTTTCCCTACAATGAGCAGTTCTTC. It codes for CASSFGGRAFPYNEQFF.

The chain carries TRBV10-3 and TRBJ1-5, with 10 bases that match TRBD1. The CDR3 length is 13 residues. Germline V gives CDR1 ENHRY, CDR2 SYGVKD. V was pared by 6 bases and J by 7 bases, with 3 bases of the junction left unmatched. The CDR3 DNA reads TGTGCCATCAGCGGGACAGGGGAACAGCCCCAGCATTTT. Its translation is CAISGTGEQPQHF.

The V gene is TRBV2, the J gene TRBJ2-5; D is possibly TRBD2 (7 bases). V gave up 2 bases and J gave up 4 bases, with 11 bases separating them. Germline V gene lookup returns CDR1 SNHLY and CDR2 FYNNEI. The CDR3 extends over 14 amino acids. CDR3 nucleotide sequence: TGTGCCAGCAGTGAAAGTGGGGGGGCAGAGACCCAGTACTTC. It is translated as CASSESGGAETQYF.

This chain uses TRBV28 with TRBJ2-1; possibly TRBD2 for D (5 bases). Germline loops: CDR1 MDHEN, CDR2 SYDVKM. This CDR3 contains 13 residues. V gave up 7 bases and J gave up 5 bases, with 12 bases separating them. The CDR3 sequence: CASTKRRNNEQFF. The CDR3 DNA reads TGTGCCAGCACCAAGAGGAGGAACAATGAGCAGTTCTTC. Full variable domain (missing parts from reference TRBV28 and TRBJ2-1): DVKVTQSSRYLVKRTGEKVFLECVQDMDHENMFWYRQDPGLGLRLIYFSYDVKMKEKGDIPEGYSVSREKKERFSLILESASTNQTSMYLCASTKRRNNEQFFGPGTRLTVL.

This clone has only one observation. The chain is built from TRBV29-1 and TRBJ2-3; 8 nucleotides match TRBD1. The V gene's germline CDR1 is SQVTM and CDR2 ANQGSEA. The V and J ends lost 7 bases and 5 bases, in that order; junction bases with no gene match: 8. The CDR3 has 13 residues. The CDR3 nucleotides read TGCAGCGGCGACAGGGGAGGACAAGATACGCAGTATTTT. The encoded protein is CSGDRGGQDTQYF.

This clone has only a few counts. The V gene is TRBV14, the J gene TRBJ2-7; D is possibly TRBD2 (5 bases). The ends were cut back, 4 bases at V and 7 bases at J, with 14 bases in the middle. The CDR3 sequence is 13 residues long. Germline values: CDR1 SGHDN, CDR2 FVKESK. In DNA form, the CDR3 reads TGTGCCAGCAGCCTCAACGCTGGCGGGGAGCAGTACTTC. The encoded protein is CASSLNAGGEQYF.

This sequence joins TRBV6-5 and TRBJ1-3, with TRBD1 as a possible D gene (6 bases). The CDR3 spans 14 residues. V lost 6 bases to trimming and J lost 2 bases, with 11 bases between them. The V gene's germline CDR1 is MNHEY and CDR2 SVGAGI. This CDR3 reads CASSQGTAGNTIYF. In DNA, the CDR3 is TGTGCCAGCAGCCAGGGGACGGCTGGAAACACCATATATTTT.

The CDR3 is CASSWEGLAGTKEQYF. In DNA form, the CDR3 reads TGTGCCAGCAGCTGGGAAGGACTAGCGGGGACAAAGGAGCAGTACTTC. The chain has TRBV5-4 and TRBJ2-7; TRBD2 agrees at 12 bases. CDR3 length equals 16 residues. Germline-derived CDR1 and CDR2 are SGHNT and YYREEE (reference sequence). V dropped 3 bases and J dropped 7; count of bases not matched to a gene: 11.

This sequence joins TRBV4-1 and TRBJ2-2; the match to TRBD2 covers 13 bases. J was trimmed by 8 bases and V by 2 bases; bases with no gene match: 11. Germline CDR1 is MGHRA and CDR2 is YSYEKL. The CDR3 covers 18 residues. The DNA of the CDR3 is TGCGCCAGCAGCCAACTATATGCGGGACTAGCGGGAATGGGGGAGCTGTTTTTT. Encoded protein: CASSQLYAGLAGMGELFF.

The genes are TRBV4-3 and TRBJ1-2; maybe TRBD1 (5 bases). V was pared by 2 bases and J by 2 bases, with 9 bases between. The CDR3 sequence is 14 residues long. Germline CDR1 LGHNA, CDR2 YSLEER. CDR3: CASSQRGLNYGYTF. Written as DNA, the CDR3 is TGCGCCAGCAGCCAAAGGGGATTAAACTATGGCTACACCTTC.

DNA of the CDR3: TGTGCCACCAGCAGAGACGGGACTAGCGGGAGAGGGGACTACAATGAGCAGTTCTTC. Amino acid sequence: CATSRDGTSGRGDYNEQFF. The rearrangement uses TRBV15 and TRBJ2-1; 14 bases agree with TRBD2. The CDR3 length is 19 residues. Unmatched junction bases numbered 7, after V lost 0 bases and J lost 3 bases. Germline lookup yields CDR1 LNHNV and CDR2 YYDKDF (reference sequence). Supplemented by reference TRBV15 and TRBJ2-1, the full variable domain reads DAMVIQNPRYQVTQFGKPVTLSCSQTLNHNVMYWYQQKSSQAPKLLFHYYDKDFNNEADTPDNFQSRRPNTSFCFLDIRSPGLGDTAMYLCATSRDGTSGRGDYNEQFFGPGTRLTVL.

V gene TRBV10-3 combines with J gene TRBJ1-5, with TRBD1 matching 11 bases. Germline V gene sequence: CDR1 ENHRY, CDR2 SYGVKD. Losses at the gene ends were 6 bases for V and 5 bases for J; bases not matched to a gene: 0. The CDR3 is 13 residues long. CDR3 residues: CAIRGQGDQPQHF. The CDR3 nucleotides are TGTGCCATCAGGGGACAGGGGGATCAGCCCCAGCATTTT.

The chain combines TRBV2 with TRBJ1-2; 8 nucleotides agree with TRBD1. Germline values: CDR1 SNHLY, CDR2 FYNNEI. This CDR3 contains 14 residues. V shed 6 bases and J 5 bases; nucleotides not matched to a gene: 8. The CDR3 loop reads CASSLQQGEYGYTF. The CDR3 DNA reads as TGTGCCAGCAGCTTGCAACAGGGGGAATATGGCTACACCTTC.

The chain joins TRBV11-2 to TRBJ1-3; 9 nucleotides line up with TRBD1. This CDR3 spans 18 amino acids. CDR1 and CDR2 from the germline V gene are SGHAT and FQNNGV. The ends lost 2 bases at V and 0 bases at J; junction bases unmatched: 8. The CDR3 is CASSLFAGQGSSGNTIYF. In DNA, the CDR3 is TGTGCCAGCAGCTTATTCGCGGGACAGGGCTCCTCTGGAAACACCATATATTTT.

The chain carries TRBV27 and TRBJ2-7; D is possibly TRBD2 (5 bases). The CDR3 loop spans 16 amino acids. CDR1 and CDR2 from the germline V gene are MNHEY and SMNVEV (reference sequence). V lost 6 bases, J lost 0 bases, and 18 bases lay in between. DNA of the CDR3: TGTGCCAGCAGGGAGGTAACCGGGATAAGCTCCTACGAGCAGTACTTC. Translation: CASREVTGISSYEQYF.

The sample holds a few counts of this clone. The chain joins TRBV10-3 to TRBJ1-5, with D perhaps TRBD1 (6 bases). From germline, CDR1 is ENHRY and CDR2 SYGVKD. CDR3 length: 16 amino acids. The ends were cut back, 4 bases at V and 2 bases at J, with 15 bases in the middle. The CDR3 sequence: CAISAGTINGNQPQHF. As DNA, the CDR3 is TGTGCCATCAGTGCAGGGACAATTAATGGCAATCAGCCCCAGCATTTT.

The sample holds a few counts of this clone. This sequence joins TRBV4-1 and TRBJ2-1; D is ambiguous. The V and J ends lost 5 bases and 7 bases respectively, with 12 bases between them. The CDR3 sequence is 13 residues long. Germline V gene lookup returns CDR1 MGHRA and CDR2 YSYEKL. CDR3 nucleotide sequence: TGCGCCAGCAGCTTTCAGCGAGTGAATGAGCAGTTCTTC. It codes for CASSFQRVNEQFF.